This TCR beta chain was sequenced in a study of cytomegalovirus exposure and HLA in healthy donors. In its sample, this clone was seen a few times. The antigen is not known. Sampled while nominally healthy, donors likely had unrecorded immune exposures. It was with 60 Vbeta and 13 Jbeta primers that the PCR ran. Authors' methods: A follow-up analysis tallied 60 million to 85 million unique TCR beta chains, roughly 11 million shared. The assay was immunoSEQ multiplex PCR, and TCRdb's table has in-frame clones only and misses some. That table supplies the V and J calls and clone size; D and trimming were determined from the DNA. This table has approximately 140,000 clones, 65% to 80% appearing once. Study-level findings and limits: Reportedly, a later analysis found an Asian-associated ancestry cluster had fewer N-insertions than the approximately 670-donor mean. In a later analysis, V- and J-gene trimming of beta chains associated with a DCLRE1C missense variant, replicated independently.

The V segment lost 6 bases and the J segment 2 bases; nucleotides outside the gene matches: 6. This CDR3 has 15 amino acids. Germline CDR1 MNHNY, CDR2 SVGAGI (reference sequence). The sequence derives from a male donor in good health and CMV-seropositive. The rearrangement links TRBV6-6 to TRBJ1-4, with 7 bases aligning to TRBD1. Sequenced input: PBMCs. DNA of the CDR3: TGTGCCAGCAGCCACAGGGGTGGGACTAATGAAAAACTGTTTTTT. Translated: CASSHRGGTNEKLFF.